This T cell receptor (beta chain) was sequenced during a study of blood T cell repertoires in COVID-19. Across the study: The samples span acute and convalescent COVID-19 from the United States, Italy and Spain. In each case, the material was cDNA or gDNA derived from T cells, B-cell-depleted T cells, or PBMCs.

Original handling: Quantification of nucleated cells was approximated via reference gene primer amplification. Generated by immunoSEQ multiplex PCR, the TCRdb table keeps only in-frame clones and is missing some. From that table come the V and J calls and clone size; the DNA was used to work out D and trimming. The sample contains 90,000 to 130,000 clones, roughly 85% of which appear only once. From germline, CDR1 is SNHLY and CDR2 FYNNEI. The length of the CDR3 is 13 residues. V was pared by 4 bases and J by 6 bases, with 5 bases of the junction left unmatched. What was sequenced was peripheral blood. The receptor's source is a human donor in a cohort sampled during active COVID-19. V usage is TRBV2 and J usage is TRBJ1-2, with 7 bases that match TRBD1. CDR3: CASSAAQGNGYTF. CDR3 DNA sequence: TGTGCCAGCAGTGCGGCACAGGGGAATGGCTACACCTTC.